Following are 22 T cell receptor beta chains from one sample sequenced in a study of blood T cell repertoires in COVID-19. TCRdb keeps only in-frame clones here, not all; method: immunoSEQ multiplex PCR. This sample yields some 200,000 clones, of which around 84% are seen a single time; 18% belongs to the top ten. Sequencing was carried out using peripheral blood. Receptors were obtained from a woman at least 80 years old with active or convalescent COVID-19.

This chain uses TRBV28 with TRBJ2-2, with 10 bases lining up with TRBD2. V dropped 3 bases and J dropped 5; count of bases not matched to a gene: 6. This CDR3 region has 16 residues. Germline V CDR1 and CDR2: MDHEN, SYDVKM. CDR3 residues: CASSLPSGGGTGELFF. CDR3 DNA sequence: TGTGCCAGCAGTTTGCCTAGCGGGGGCGGTACCGGGGAGCTGTTTTTT.

This clone occurred once. V and J are TRBV10-3 and TRBJ2-7; tentative D call: TRBD2 (6 bases). This CDR3 is built from 15 residues. Germline loops: CDR1 ENHRY, CDR2 SYGVKD. V lost 0 bases, J lost 4 bases, and 13 bases lay in between. CDR3 bases: TGTGCCATCAGTGAGTCGGGTTTGGAGGGTTACGAGCAGTACTTC. It translates to CAISESGLEGYEQYF.

The CDR3 region is CAWSGRGAPSGANVLTF. The CDR3 nucleotides are TGTGCCTGGAGTGGGCGGGGGGCCCCCTCTGGGGCCAACGTCCTGACTTTC. V gene TRBV30 combines with J gene TRBJ2-6; the match to TRBD2 covers 8 bases. J lost 0 bases, V lost 1 base, and 5 bases had no gene match. CDR1 and CDR2 from the germline V gene are GTSNPN and SVGIG (reference sequence). This CDR3 is built from 17 residues. The full variable domain, rest sourced from reference TRBV30 and TRBJ2-6, is SQTIHQWPATLVQPVGSPLSLECTVEGTSNPNLYWYRQAAGRGLQLLFYSVGIGQISSEVPQNLSASRPQDRQFILSSKKLLLSDSGFYLCAWSGRGAPSGANVLTFGAGSRLTVL.

The chain employs TRBV30 and TRBJ2-1; D possibly corresponds to TRBD2 (5 bases). This CDR3 is built from 16 residues. V was pared by 3 bases and J by 1 base, with 16 bases between. Germline V CDR1 and CDR2: GTSNPN, SVGIG (reference sequence). The CDR3 DNA sequence: TGTGCCTGGAGGCAGATCAGCGGCGAATCCTACAATGAGCAGTTCTTC. Translated, it gives CAWRQISGESYNEQFF. The variable domain in full, completed from reference TRBV30 and TRBJ2-1, reads SQTIHQWPATLVQPVGSPLSLECTVEGTSNPNLYWYRQAAGRGLQLLFYSVGIGQISSEVPQNLSASRPQDRQFILSSKKLLLSDSGFYLCAWRQISGESYNEQFFGPGTRLTVL.

CDR3 sequence: CASSSLGTSSSYEQYF. CDR3 nucleotide sequence: TGTGCCAGCAGTTCACTGGGGACTAGCTCCTCCTACGAGCAGTACTTC. The chain carries TRBV6-2 or TRBV6-3 and TRBJ2-7, with TRBD2 matching 9 bases. CDR1 and CDR2 from the germline V gene are MNHEY and SVGEGT. The CDR3 consists of 16 residues. J gave up 0 bases and V 4 bases, and 7 bases lay outside the gene matches.

The chain couples TRBV27 to TRBJ1-6; D might be TRBD1 (6 bases). Trimming removed 4 bases at V and 7 bases at J, with 14 bases between. This CDR3 has 15 residues. Germline V lookup: CDR1 MNHEY, CDR2 SMNVEV (reference sequence). The DNA of the CDR3 is TGTGCCAGCAGTTATGTAGGGGGTGACAATTCACCCCTCCACTTT. The encoded protein is CASSYVGGDNSPLHF.

The chain uses TRBV4-2 and TRBJ2-3; 11 bases agree with TRBD2. The CDR3 totals 20 residues. Germline V gene data show CDR1 as LGHNA and CDR2 as YNFKEQ. The V segment lost 0 bases and the J segment 1 base; nucleotides outside the gene matches: 12. The DNA of the CDR3 is TGTGCCAGCAGCCAAGATCGGCTAGCGGGGGGCCGGGTGGGCACAGATACGCAGTATTTT. Its protein product is CASSQDRLAGGRVGTDTQYF.

This rearrangement joins TRBV3-1 (or the pseudogene TRBV3-2) to TRBJ2-5; perhaps TRBD2 as D (6 bases). CDR1 is LGHDT and CDR2 is YNNKEL in the germline V gene (reference sequence). Trimming removed 4 bases at V and 2 bases at J, with 17 bases between. The length of the CDR3 is 16 residues. For the CDR3, the DNA is TGTGCCAGCAGCCCCTGGTGGGGTAGCGGACAAGAGACCCAGTACTTC. Translated, it gives CASSPWWGSGQETQYF.

The V and J genes are TRBV18 and TRBJ1-2, with 9 positions matching TRBD1. The J segment lost 1 base and the V segment lost 2 bases, leaving 8 bases of the junction unmatched. Germline V CDR1 and CDR2: KGHSH, LQKENI. This CDR3 region has 17 residues. The DNA for the CDR3 is TGTGCCAGCTCACCAAACCAACAGGGGGCGGGTAACTATGGCTACACCTTC. This encodes CASSPNQQGAGNYGYTF.

The V gene is TRBV3-1 (or the pseudogene TRBV3-2), the J gene TRBJ2-3; 11 bases fit TRBD2. Germline values: CDR1 LGHDT, CDR2 YNNKEL (reference sequence). The length of the CDR3 is 17 residues. Trimming removed 0 bases from V and 1 base from J; junction bases left unmatched: 3. This chain's CDR3 is CASSQEETSGGTDTQYF. The CDR3 DNA reads TGTGCCAGCAGCCAAGAAGAGACTAGCGGGGGCACAGATACGCAGTATTTT.

The rearrangement uses TRBV5-1 and TRBJ2-3; a weak D match, TRBD2 (6 bases). The CDR3 contains 15 residues. Germline lookup yields CDR1 SGHRS and CDR2 YFSETQ. Trimming left V 4 bases short and J 2 bases short, with 14 bases between. The CDR3 here is CASSTVAGPTDTQYF. The CDR3 region has the DNA TGCGCCAGCAGCACTGTCGCGGGACCCACAGATACGCAGTATTTT.

For the CDR3, the DNA is TGTGCCAGCAGCCCCCGGGGGGCGGTCATGGAGACCCAGTACTTC. Its translation is CASSPRGAVMETQYF. The chain employs TRBV3-1 (or the pseudogene TRBV3-2) and TRBJ2-5; TRBD2 is a possible D gene (7 bases). CDR1 and CDR2 (germline): LGHDT, YNNKEL (reference sequence). Trimming removed 4 bases at V and 5 bases at J, with 17 bases between. This CDR3 region has 15 residues.

This clone was detected only a few times. The chain employs TRBV7-2 and TRBJ1-3; D is possibly TRBD1 (5 bases). The germline V gene encodes CDR1 SGHTA and CDR2 FQGNSA. The V and J ends lost 1 base and 2 bases respectively, with 15 bases between them. This CDR3 has 17 amino acids. CDR3 nucleotide sequence: TGTGCCAGCAGCTTAGGGGGCCTAACCCCGGCTGGAAACACCATATATTTT. It is translated as CASSLGGLTPAGNTIYF.

V gene TRBV5-1 combines with J gene TRBJ1-5; the D gene is possibly TRBD1 (6 bases). V was cut by 4 bases and J by 3 bases, with 11 bases left in between. Germline V gene sequence: CDR1 SGHRS, CDR2 YFSETQ. CDR3 length: 14 residues. The CDR3 reads CASSPGDLNQPQHF. The CDR3 bases are TGCGCCAGCAGCCCAGGGGACCTCAATCAGCCCCAGCATTTT. The whole variable domain, filled in from reference TRBV5-1 and TRBJ1-5, reads KAGVTQTPRYLIKTRGQQVTLSCSPISGHRSVSWYQQTPGQGLQFLFEYFSETQRNKGNFPGRFSGRQFSNSRSEMNVSTLELGDSALYLCASSPGDLNQPQHFGDGTRLSIL.

This chain links TRBV7-8 with TRBJ1-1; tentative D call: TRBD1 (5 bases). Germline lookup yields CDR1 SGHVS and CDR2 FQNEAQ. With 5 bases removed from V and 6 bases from J, the gap between germline ends came to 22 bases. The CDR3 runs 16 residues. CDR3 protein: CASSLPNAGGSSEAFF. DNA of the CDR3: TGTGCCAGCAGCCTACCAAATGCGGGGGGAAGCTCTGAAGCTTTCTTT.

V and J are TRBV19 and TRBJ1-5; no clear D gene. CDR1 and CDR2 from the germline V gene are LNHDA and SQIVND (reference sequence). Trimming removed 4 bases at V and 2 bases at J, with 18 bases between. The CDR3 has 17 amino acids. For the CDR3, the DNA is TGTGCCAGTAGTAAGCCCTCGGGTCCCAGTGGCAATCAGCCCCAGCATTTT. Translating gives CASSKPSGPSGNQPQHF.

The V and J genes are TRBV5-1 and TRBJ2-3; TRBD1 agrees at 8 bases. CDR1 and CDR2 (germline): SGHRS, YFSETQ. With V trimmed by 7 bases and J by 5 bases, 12 bases remained unmatched. The CDR3 runs to 15 residues. CDR3 coding DNA: TGCGCCAGCCGGATAAGAACAGGGGGTAGAGATACGCAGTATTTT. Translation: CASRIRTGGRDTQYF.

In this sample, this clone turned up a few times. The CDR3 here is CASSWGGSYEQYF. In DNA form, the CDR3 reads TGTGCCAGCAGCTGGGGGGGCTCATACGAGCAGTACTTC. The J gene is TRBJ2-7, the V gene TRBV5-6, with D possibly matching TRBD2 (7 bases). Germline CDR1 and CDR2: SGHDT and YYEEEE. Trimming removed 3 bases at V and 4 bases at J, with 11 bases between. This CDR3 is 13 amino acids long.

The chain has TRBV7-9 and TRBJ1-4; weak D call: TRBD1 (5 bases). Between the trimmed V and J ends, which lost 1 base and 5 bases, there was a span of 8 bases. Germline V gene sequence: CDR1 SEHNR, CDR2 FQNEAQ (reference sequence). This CDR3 is built from 14 residues. CDR3 protein: CASSLGSGNEKLFF. CDR3 nucleotides: TGTGCCAGCAGCTTAGGGTCAGGGAATGAAAAACTGTTTTTT.

The V gene is TRBV11-3, the J gene TRBJ2-2; 7 bases align to TRBD2. Losses at the gene ends were 5 bases for V and 0 bases for J; bases not matched to a gene: 9. The germline V gene has CDR1 SGHNT and CDR2 YENEEA. CDR3 size: 17 residues. The CDR3 sequence is CASSQGLAESNTGELFF. CDR3 sequence (DNA): TGTGCCAGCAGCCAAGGCCTAGCGGAGTCGAACACCGGGGAGCTGTTTTTT.

This chain joins TRBV11-2 and TRBJ2-1, with D maybe TRBD1 (6 bases). Germline assignment: CDR1 SGHAT and CDR2 FQNNGV. Trimming shortened V by 4 bases and J by 4 bases, and 14 bases separated the two germline ends. This CDR3 has 15 residues. The CDR3 nucleotides are TGTGCCAGCAGCTCCCAGCGGACAGAATACAATGAGCAGTTCTTC. Protein product: CASSSQRTEYNEQFF.

J is TRBJ2-1 and V is TRBV5-1, with 11 bases identical to TRBD2. Trimming removed 2 bases from V and 8 bases from J; junction bases left unmatched: 9. Germline CDR1 is SGHRS and CDR2 is YFSETQ. The CDR3 is 16 amino acids. The CDR3 protein is CASSFELAGVLDEQFF. As DNA, the CDR3 is TGCGCCAGCAGCTTCGAACTAGCGGGAGTTTTAGATGAGCAGTTCTTC.